These 23 T cell receptor beta chains came from one sample sequenced in a study of OX40 agonist ivuxolimab in advanced cancers. Receptor libraries were prepared by the immunoSEQ multiplex PCR assay. Imported from immuneACCESS, the table was reduced by TCRdb to in-frame sequences with V and J called. These copies leave out some clones; in studies compared against another copy, an unresolved V gene accounts for under half, and the cause of the remainder is not known. A total of approximately 81,000 clones appear in this sample, about 92% of them only once. More than 13% of the sample is in the top ten clones. Sequencing was performed on CD4+ or CD8+ T cells sorted from blood, taken in a trial of the OX40 agonist ivuxolimab. The receptors shown here come from an adult with an advanced solid tumor such as melanoma, head and neck, liver or kidney cancer.

The genes are TRBV25-1 and TRBJ1-5; D unresolved. The CDR3 spans 15 residues. Germline loops: CDR1 MGHDK, CDR2 SYGVNS. Deletions cut 0 bases from V and 2 bases from J, with 8 bases between. The CDR3 loop reads CASSEYIGRNQPQHF. The CDR3 DNA sequence: TGTGCCAGCAGTGAATATATCGGCCGCAATCAGCCCCAGCATTTT.

This clone was seen only once. The rearrangement links TRBV4-3 to TRBJ2-3; TRBD2 agrees at 10 bases. V was clipped by 1 base and J by 0 bases; unmatched bases: 4. The CDR3 consists of 17 residues. From germline, CDR1 is LGHNA and CDR2 YSLEER. CDR3 residues: CASSQVVTSGSTDTQYF. DNA of the CDR3: TGCGCCAGCAGCCAAGTTGTGACTAGCGGGAGCACAGATACGCAGTATTTT.

This rearrangement joins TRBV7-9 to TRBJ2-3; D uncertain. CDR3 length: 12 amino acids. Germline V gene lookup returns CDR1 SEHNR and CDR2 FQNEAQ (reference sequence). V lost 10 bases and J lost 9, with 17 bases in between. CDR3 bases: TGTGCCAACACCGAGGTCCGACGGACGCAGTATTTT. This encodes CANTEVRRTQYF.

The gene calls are TRBV23-1 and TRBJ2-2; 9 bases agree with TRBD1. TRBV23-1 has ORF status, its function being uncertain. J lost 5 bases, V lost 6 bases, and 22 bases had no gene match. The CDR3 sequence is 20 residues long. The CDR3, as DNA: TGCGCCAGCAGACCTTTCAACCTTGACAGGGGGTTTTCGTTTACCGGGGAGCTGTTTTTT. This gives the protein CASRPFNLDRGFSFTGELFF.

The genes are TRBV6-5 and TRBJ2-7; D may be TRBD2 (6 bases). V was pared by 2 bases and J by 7 bases, with 12 bases between. The CDR3 consists of 13 residues. Looked up from germline, CDR1 is MNHEY and CDR2 is SVGAGI. The CDR3 sequence is CASSYGGTGEQYF. The CDR3 region has the DNA TGTGCCAGCAGTTACGGGGGGACCGGTGAGCAGTACTTC.

The J gene is TRBJ1-3, the V gene TRBV4-1, with 7 bases that match TRBD1. CDR3 length equals 17 residues. J gave up 5 bases and V 0 bases, and 10 bases lay outside the gene matches. Germline assignment: CDR1 MGHRA and CDR2 YSYEKL. Here the CDR3 DNA reads TGCGCCAGCAGCCAAGACCCGACAGGGAGTCTGAGAAACACCATATATTTT. This sequence encodes CASSQDPTGSLRNTIYF.

This rearrangement joins TRBV4-3 to TRBJ2-6; 8 nucleotides match TRBD1. The CDR3 contains 18 residues. Per germline, CDR1 LGHNA and CDR2 YSLEER. J gave up 2 bases and V 1 base, and 7 bases lay outside the gene matches. For the CDR3, the DNA is TGCGCCAGCAGCCAAGTGTTCAGGGGGCTGCCTGGGGCCAACGTCCTGACTTTC. Protein product: CASSQVFRGLPGANVLTF.

The gene calls are TRBV7-9 and TRBJ2-2; 14 nucleotides match TRBD2. Losses at the gene ends were 5 bases for V and 1 base for J; bases not matched to a gene: 9. The V gene's germline CDR1 is SEHNR and CDR2 FQNEAQ (reference sequence). The CDR3 totals 19 residues. The CDR3 sequence: CASSPLTSGRALNTGELFF. In nucleotides, the CDR3 is TGTGCCAGCAGCCCGTTGACTAGCGGGAGGGCCTTGAACACCGGGGAGCTGTTTTTT.

The chain employs TRBV4-3 and TRBJ1-2; 7 positions match TRBD1. In germline, CDR1 is LGHNA, CDR2 YSLEER. This CDR3 has 16 residues. Trimming cost V 0 bases and J 0 bases; bases outside gene matches: 4. The CDR3: CASSQDQGTANYGYTF. CDR3 nucleotides: TGCGCCAGCAGCCAAGATCAGGGGACAGCTAACTATGGCTACACCTTC.

Only a few counts were recorded for this clone. The genes are TRBV19 and TRBJ1-2, with TRBD1 matching 9 bases. Unmatched junction bases numbered 2, after V lost 7 bases and J lost 2 bases. The CDR3 runs to 13 residues. Germline assignment: CDR1 LNHDA and CDR2 SQIVND (reference sequence). Here the CDR3 DNA reads TGTGCCAGTATAGGGACAGGGAACTATGGCTACACCTTC. This codes for CASIGTGNYGYTF.

The chain couples TRBV11-2 to TRBJ2-7; 10 bases match TRBD1. The CDR3 sequence is 15 residues long. Germline V gives CDR1 SGHAT, CDR2 FQNNGV. With 4 bases clipped from V and 5 bases from J, the junction kept 8 bases outside the gene matches. The DNA of the CDR3 is TGTGCCAGCAGCTATTGGGGGGACAGGGGTCACGAGCAGTACTTC. This sequence encodes CASSYWGDRGHEQYF.

The CDR3 reads CATSQPAVTNEKLFF. Written as DNA, the CDR3 is TGTGCCACCAGCCAACCGGCCGTCACTAATGAAAAACTGTTTTTT. This sequence joins TRBV15 and TRBJ1-4; no reliable D call. Germline V gives CDR1 LNHNV, CDR2 YYDKDF (reference sequence). V was shortened by 5 bases and J by 2 bases, with 12 bases between the two germline ends. The CDR3 loop spans 15 amino acids.

The chain joins TRBV15 to TRBJ2-5; D perhaps matches TRBD1 (5 bases). The CDR3 runs 15 residues. V gave up 0 bases and J gave up 4 bases, with 12 bases separating them. Germline-derived CDR1 and CDR2 are LNHNV and YYDKDF (reference sequence). In DNA form, the CDR3 reads TGTGCCACCAGCAGAGACAGGGTTCGCGTAGAGACCCAGTACTTC. It is translated as CATSRDRVRVETQYF.

To note about this clone: Other DNA sequences of this sample code for an identical CDR3. V usage is TRBV19 and J usage is TRBJ1-1; D perhaps matches TRBD1 (5 bases). CDR1 and CDR2 from the germline V gene are LNHDA and SQIVND (reference sequence). Deletions cut 3 bases from V and 2 bases from J, with 7 bases between. This CDR3 has 13 residues. CDR3 loop: CASSMGPNTEAFF. The CDR3 DNA reads as TGTGCCAGTAGTATGGGACCTAACACTGAAGCTTTCTTT.

The gene calls are TRBV5-4 and TRBJ2-3; D call uncertain. The CDR3 extends over 14 amino acids. Between the trimmed V and J ends, which lost 0 bases and 4 bases, there was a span of 9 bases. Per germline, CDR1 SGHNT and CDR2 YYREEE (reference sequence). The CDR3 DNA reads TGTGCCAGCAGCTTGGCTAGTCACGCAGATACGCAGTATTTT. The encoded protein is CASSLASHADTQYF.

This clone was found once. V gene TRBV5-4 combines with J gene TRBJ1-2, with D maybe TRBD1 (6 bases). Trimming took off 4 bases at V and 1 base at J, with 17 bases between the two ends. Germline lookup yields CDR1 SGHNT and CDR2 YYREEE (reference sequence). The CDR3 has 16 residues. The CDR3 is CASSPGPGALNYGYTF. The DNA for the CDR3 is TGTGCCAGCAGCCCCGGCCCGGGGGCCCTTAACTATGGCTACACCTTC.

The CDR3 DNA is TGTGCCAGCAGTCCAATAGCGGGACTTGTGGATGAGCAGTTCTTC. It specifies CASSPIAGLVDEQFF. The chain carries TRBV27 and TRBJ2-1; the match to TRBD2 covers 8 bases. The germline gives CDR1 MNHEY, CDR2 SMNVEV (reference sequence). Trimming removed 5 bases from V and 8 bases from J; junction bases left unmatched: 11. The CDR3 consists of 15 residues.

The rearrangement links TRBV27 to TRBJ2-3, with 8 bases matching TRBD2. The V gene end was trimmed by 7 bases and the J gene end by 3 bases; junction bases not matched to a gene: 9. The CDR3 has 15 residues. Germline CDR1 is MNHEY and CDR2 is SMNVEV (reference sequence). Here the CDR3 DNA reads TGTGCCAGCACCCCCGGGGGGGGGCTAACAGATACGCAGTATTTT. Its translation is CASTPGGGLTDTQYF.

The chain has TRBV9 and TRBJ1-3; unclear D gene. CDR1 SGDLS and CDR2 YYNGEE come from the germline V gene. V was trimmed by 4 bases and J by 4 bases, leaving 15 bases between them. CDR3 size: 15 residues. The CDR3 DNA reads as TGTGCCAGCAGCCCTCGCCGGGAAGGCGGAAACACCATATATTTT. Protein product: CASSPRREGGNTIYF.

The chain employs TRBV7-9 and TRBJ2-2; possible D gene TRBD1, 5 bases. Germline CDR1 SEHNR, CDR2 FQNEAQ (reference sequence). Trimming cost V 8 bases and J 2 bases, with 12 bases left between them. This CDR3 is 14 amino acids long. CDR3 bases: TGTGCCAGCCGGCAGGGCATTAACACCGGGGAGCTGTTTTTT. This sequence encodes CASRQGINTGELFF.

The J gene is TRBJ1-5, the V gene TRBV7-2; D uncertain. The CDR3 contains 19 residues. Germline CDR1 and CDR2: SGHTA and FQGNSA. With 5 bases removed from V and 2 bases from J, the gap between germline ends came to 25 bases. The CDR3 is CASSLPPRSSSPGNQPQHF. DNA of the CDR3: TGTGCCAGCAGCCTGCCGCCGCGAAGCTCGAGCCCAGGCAATCAGCCCCAGCATTTT.

This rearrangement joins TRBV13 to TRBJ2-7, with 12 bases lining up with TRBD1. The CDR3 has 18 residues. Germline V gives CDR1 PRHDT, CDR2 FYEKMQ (reference sequence). V lost 5 bases to trimming and J lost 0 bases; unmatched junction nucleotides: 11. The DNA for the CDR3 is TGTGCCAGCAGCGCGACCGGGACAGGGGGCTTGAGCTCCTACGAGCAGTACTTC. It yields the protein CASSATGTGGLSSYEQYF. The variable domain in full, with the rest retrieved from reference TRBV13 and TRBJ2-7, is AAGVIQSPRHLIKEKRETATLKCYPIPRHDTVYWYQQGPGQDPQFLISFYEKMQSDKGSIPDRFSAQQFSDYHSELNMSSLELGDSALYFCASSATGTGGLSSYEQYFGPGTRLTVT.

The chain combines TRBV19 with TRBJ2-7; D may be TRBD1 or TRBD2 (5 bases each). This CDR3 region has 15 residues. Germline CDR1 and CDR2: LNHDA and SQIVND (reference sequence). V was shortened by 4 bases and J by 2 bases, with 15 bases between the two germline ends. This CDR3 is CASSKVRDGPYEQYF. As DNA, the CDR3 is TGTGCCAGTAGTAAGGTGAGGGACGGACCCTACGAGCAGTACTTC. Using reference TRBV19 and TRBJ2-7 for the parts outside the CDR3, the full variable domain is DGGITQSPKYLFRKEGQNVTLSCEQNLNHDAMYWYRQDPGQGLRLIYYSQIVNDFQKGDIAEGYSVSREKKESFPLTVTSAQKNPTAFYLCASSKVRDGPYEQYFGPGTRLTVT.